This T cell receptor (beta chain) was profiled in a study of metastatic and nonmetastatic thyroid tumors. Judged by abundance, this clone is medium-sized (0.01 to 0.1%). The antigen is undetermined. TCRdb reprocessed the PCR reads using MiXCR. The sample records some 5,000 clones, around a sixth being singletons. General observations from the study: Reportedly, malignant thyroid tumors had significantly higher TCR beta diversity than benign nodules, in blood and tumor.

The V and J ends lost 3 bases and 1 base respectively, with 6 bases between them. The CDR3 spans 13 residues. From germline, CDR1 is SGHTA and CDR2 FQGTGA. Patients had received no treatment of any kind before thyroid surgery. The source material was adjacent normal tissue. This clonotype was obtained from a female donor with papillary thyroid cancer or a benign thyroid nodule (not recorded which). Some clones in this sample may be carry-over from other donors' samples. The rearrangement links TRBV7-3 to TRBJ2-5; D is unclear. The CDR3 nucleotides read TGTGCCAGCAGCTTTGGGTCCCAAGAGACCCAGTACTTC. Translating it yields CASSFGSQETQYF.